These 12 T cell receptor beta chains originate from one sample sequenced in a study of T cell repertoires in aging, cancer and after chemotherapy. Rearranged V-D-J TRB sequences were amplified with a mixed TRB-A/B primer pool. TCRdb independently ran MiXCR on the multiplex PCR reads; one entry per CDR3 protein. The repertoire consists of thousands of distinct CDR3 sequences, with nearly 55% occurring once and the leading ten covering roughly three fifths. Peripheral blood genomic DNA, not sorted cells or RNA, was the template. The sequenced material came from blood. The source is a human donor with a blood cancer.

This clonotype appeared a single time. The chain has TRBV11-2 and TRBJ2-7; D uncertain. The CDR3 sequence is 13 residues long. V lost 0 bases and J lost 2, with 5 bases in between. Germline V gene data show CDR1 as SGHAT and CDR2 as FQNNGV. The CDR3 region has the DNA TGTGCCAGCAGCTTAGATATCACCTACGAGCAGTACTTC. Protein sequence: CASSLDITYEQYF. Supplemented by reference TRBV11-2 and TRBJ2-7, the full variable domain reads EAGVAQSPRYKIIEKRQSVAFWCNPISGHATLYWYQQILGQGPKLLIQFQNNGVVDDSQLPKDRFSAERLKGVDSTLKIQPAKLEDSAVYLCASSLDITYEQYFGPGTRLTVT.

This rearrangement joins TRBV27 to TRBJ1-1; tentatively, D is TRBD1 (5 bases). V lost 5 bases and J 7 bases, leaving 14 bases between the germline ends. The CDR3 has 13 amino acids. The germline V gene encodes CDR1 MNHEY and CDR2 SMNVEV (reference sequence). The CDR3 nucleotides are TGTGCCAGCAGTCTTACCTCAGGGAGTGAAGCTTTCTTT. This translates into CASSLTSGSEAFF.

The rearrangement joins TRBV30 to TRBJ1-2; D not resolved. This CDR3 contains 15 residues. V gave up 4 bases and J gave up 4 bases, with 19 bases separating them. From germline, CDR1 is GTSNPN and CDR2 SVGIG (reference sequence). The CDR3 DNA is TGTGCCTGGACCGACCCCAATCCCAGTGGCTATGGCTACACCTTC. Protein sequence: CAWTDPNPSGYGYTF.

This chain uses TRBV12-3 or TRBV12-4 with TRBJ2-1; no reliable D call. This CDR3 has 11 amino acids. Trimming left V 6 bases short and J 7 bases short, with 7 bases between. CDR3 residues: CASSLRNEQFF. The CDR3 DNA reads as TGTGCCAGCAGCTTAAGGAATGAGCAGTTCTTC.

This chain uses TRBV12-3 or TRBV12-4 with TRBJ1-5, with unresolved D. This CDR3 comprises 13 residues. V was clipped by 2 bases and J by 9 bases, with 11 bases between them. The DNA for the CDR3 is TGTGCCAGCAGTTTACAGAGCCTCTGGCCCCAGCATTTT. Translated: CASSLQSLWPQHF.

The chain uses TRBV12-3 or TRBV12-4 and TRBJ2-5; 9 nucleotides align to TRBD2. The V segment lost 5 bases and the J segment 2 bases; nucleotides outside the gene matches: 9. This CDR3 has 16 residues. CDR3 loop: CASSPLAGSLQETQYF. Here the CDR3 DNA reads TGTGCCAGCAGTCCCCTAGCGGGGAGCCTACAAGAGACCCAGTACTTC.

The V gene is TRBV19, the J gene TRBJ2-2; D may correspond to TRBD1 or TRBD2 (5 bases each). V dropped 6 bases and J dropped 9 bases, with 14 bases sitting between them. Germline CDR1 is LNHDA and CDR2 is SQIVND (reference sequence). This CDR3 region has 13 residues. The CDR3 loop is CASSKRGARELFF. DNA for the CDR3: TGTGCCAGTAGCAAACGGGGCGCCAGGGAGCTGTTTTTT.

V is TRBV4-1 and J is TRBJ2-2; D unresolved. Trimming removed 2 bases from V and 5 bases from J, with 9 bases in between. The CDR3 loop spans 14 amino acids. The germline V gene encodes CDR1 MGHRA and CDR2 YSYEKL. The CDR3 sequence: CASSQWVSTGELFF. The CDR3 DNA reads TGCGCCAGCAGCCAATGGGTTTCGACCGGGGAGCTGTTTTTT.

By sample share, this clonotype is medium-sized. The chain has TRBV29-1 and TRBJ1-2; 8 nucleotides align to TRBD1. The V gene's germline CDR1 is SQVTM and CDR2 ANQGSEA. CDR3 length: 12 residues. The J segment lost 13 bases and the V segment lost 2 bases, leaving 9 bases of the junction unmatched. CDR3 DNA sequence: TGCAGCGTTGAAACCCGGACAGGGAGAGTCACCTTC. It specifies CSVETRTGRVTF.

The chain employs TRBV24-1 and TRBJ2-2; 9 bases match TRBD1. CDR1 and CDR2 from the germline V gene are KGHDR and SFDVKD. The CDR3 length is 16 residues. The V gene end was trimmed by 3 bases and the J gene end by 3 bases; junction bases not matched to a gene: 4. CDR3 coding DNA: TGTGCCACCAGTGATATGGACAGGGGCGACACCGGGGAGCTGTTTTTT. Amino acid sequence: CATSDMDRGDTGELFF.

V gene TRBV20-1 combines with J gene TRBJ2-3; 7 nucleotides align to TRBD2. From germline, CDR1 is DFQATT and CDR2 SNEGSKA (reference sequence). This CDR3 is built from 15 residues. V was clipped by 2 bases and J by 6 bases; unmatched bases: 11. The CDR3 nucleotides are TGCAGTGCTAGATCTTGGGAGGGGAGCATGGATACGCAGTATTTT. Translating gives CSARSWEGSMDTQYF.

This clonotype was counted only a few times. In nucleotides, the CDR3 is TGTGCCAGCAGTGACAAGGAACAGGGGGCAAAAGTCTCCTACGAGCAGTACTTC. Translation gives CASSDKEQGAKVSYEQYF. V gene TRBV6-4 combines with J gene TRBJ2-7, with 9 bases lining up with TRBD1. The V gene end was trimmed by 2 bases and the J gene end by 0 bases; junction bases not matched to a gene: 11. This CDR3 contains 18 residues. Per the germline V gene, CDR1 is MRHNA and CDR2 is SNTAGT.